Sequencing of this T cell receptor (beta chain) was carried out in a study of cytomegalovirus exposure and HLA in healthy donors. Overall study findings and caveats: V- and J-gene trimming of TCR beta was linked (in a later analysis) to a missense DCLRE1C variant.

The PCR contained 60 Vbeta and 13 Jbeta primers. Produced via immunoSEQ multiplex PCR; TCRdb's table is partial and in-frame only. The sample holds more than 80,000 clones, around four fifths seen once. Germline-derived CDR1 and CDR2 are SGHRS and YFSETQ. V lost 3 bases to trimming and J lost 8 bases; unmatched junction nucleotides: 8. This CDR3 is 16 amino acids long. A word on this clone: Its antigen is not known.

The origin of this receptor is a female donor in good health and CMV-seropositive. The chain carries TRBV5-1 and TRBJ2-1; 13 bases agree with TRBD2. Sequencing was carried out using PBMCs. The CDR3 DNA reads TGCGCCAGCAGCTCGCGACTAGCGGGAGGTTCCTATGAGCAGTTCTTC. It translates to CASSSRLAGGSYEQFF.